This T cell receptor (beta chain) was sequenced during a study of identifying expanded T cells in peripheral blood. Study outcomes and limitations: About 1.2 clones differed between technical replicates, versus about 15 and 19 over time.

No infections or other immune events were documented during collection. In regard to this clone: What it recognizes is unknown.

J gave up 12 bases and V 5 bases, and 13 bases lay outside the gene matches. Germline CDR1 is SEHNR and CDR2 is FQNEAQ (reference sequence). The CDR3 contains 15 residues. Data came from immunoSEQ multiplex PCR; TCRdb stores just in-frame clones and leaves some out. The table has roughly 92,000 clones, 85% to 90% seen once; the top ten hold about 20%. The clonotype comes from a person between 18 and 75 years old in good health. Sample: blood. The rearrangement joins TRBV7-9 to TRBJ2-1, with 10 bases aligning to TRBD2. This chain's CDR3 is CASSLSGGAHFGQFF. The CDR3 nucleotides read TGTGCCAGCAGCCTGAGCGGGGGGGCCCATTTCGGGCAGTTCTTC.